This T cell receptor (beta chain) comes out of a study of STAT3 mutations in large granular lymphocyte leukemia. Study information: Among longitudinally sequenced T-LGLL patients, roughly half had canonical activating STAT3 mutations detected. Over half of T-LGLL patients had one or more immunosuppressive regimens. Study-wide results and limits: Every T-cell large granular lymphocyte leukemia patient had at least one immunodominant TCR beta clonotype.

The V gene's germline CDR1 is MNHEY and CDR2 SVGAGI. The length of the CDR3 is 13 residues. Deletions cut 6 bases from V and 5 bases from J, with 11 bases between. Concerning this clone itself: Antigen unknown.

TCRbeta libraries averaged roughly 40,000 productive templates per sample. Generated by immunoSEQ multiplex PCR, the TCRdb table keeps only in-frame clones and is missing some. The sample yields 11,000 or so clones, approximately 83% seen once. The receptor comes from an elderly man with T-cell large granular lymphocyte leukemia. Some clones in this sample may be carry-over from other donors' samples. Sequencing used peripheral blood mononuclear cells. V gene TRBV6-5 combines with J gene TRBJ1-5; D is undetermined. CDR3 in DNA: TGTGCCAGCAGCCCCGAGTGGGATCAGCCCCAGCATTTT. Translating gives CASSPEWDQPQHF.